These 20 T cell receptor beta chains were all obtained from the same sample, sequenced in a study of shared clonotypes between healthy human individuals. Assay used: immunoSEQ multiplex PCR; TCRdb lists only in-frame clones, some missing. Here the sample spans approximately 2.4 million clones, 90% to 97% being singletons. Material for sequencing was naive CD4+ T cells sorted from blood. This sample's subset: CD45RA+ positively selected. These receptors were taken from a man between 18 and 35 years old in good health.

The chain uses TRBV18 and TRBJ1-5, with D hard to call. V dropped 5 bases and J dropped 1 base, with 15 bases sitting between them. Germline CDR1 is KGHSH and CDR2 is LQKENI. The CDR3 contains 16 residues. The chain's CDR3 is CASSSGPPASNQPQHF. The CDR3 region has the DNA TGTGCCAGCTCATCCGGACCGCCTGCGAGCAATCAGCCCCAGCATTTT. Filled out from reference TRBV18 and TRBJ1-5, the complete variable domain reads NAGVMQNPRHLVRRRGQEARLRCSPMKGHSHVYWYRQLPEEGLKFMVYLQKENIIDESGMPKERFSAEFPKEGPSILRIQQVVRGDSAAYFCASSSGPPASNQPQHFGDGTRLSIL.

This chain joins TRBV29-1 and TRBJ1-4; D might be TRBD1 (5 bases). V dropped 3 bases and J dropped 13 bases, with 12 bases sitting between them. Germline CDR1 reads SQVTM; CDR2 reads ANQGSEA. CDR3 length: 11 amino acids. The CDR3 spells CSVEVGHGLFF. CDR3 in DNA: TGCAGCGTTGAGGTGGGGCACGGACTGTTTTTT.

The chain carries TRBV7-2 and TRBJ2-7; D may be TRBD1 or TRBD2 (5 bases each). Germline V lookup: CDR1 SGHTA, CDR2 FQGNSA. The CDR3 contains 14 residues. The V gene lost 9 bases and the J gene lost 0 bases, with 15 bases spanning the gap. The CDR3 sequence: CASSNGGSSYEQYF. The CDR3 DNA is TGTGCCAGTTCTAATGGGGGAAGCTCCTACGAGCAGTACTTC.

To note about this clone: The sample has other DNA sequences that encode this CDR3 too. V usage is TRBV4-1 and J usage is TRBJ2-5; weak D call: TRBD2 (6 bases). In germline, CDR1 is MGHRA, CDR2 YSYEKL. V lost 1 base to trimming and J lost 2 bases, with 8 bases between them. The CDR3 covers 14 residues. In nucleotides, the CDR3 is TGCGCCAGCAGCCAAGTAAGCGGGCAAGAGACCCAGTACTTC. This codes for CASSQVSGQETQYF.

The gene calls are TRBV28 and TRBJ2-3; TRBD2 agrees at 7 bases. Germline V gives CDR1 MDHEN, CDR2 SYDVKM. J gave up 6 bases and V 7 bases, and 7 bases lay outside the gene matches. This CDR3 spans 13 amino acids. CDR3 nucleotides: TGTGCCAGCACCCGGGGGGATCGGGATACGCAGTATTTT. This gives the protein CASTRGDRDTQYF.

The chain has TRBV5-1 and TRBJ2-7, with D tentatively TRBD2 (6 bases). The CDR3 spans 14 residues. CDR1 is SGHRS and CDR2 is YFSETQ in the germline V gene. The V and J ends lost 3 bases and 5 bases respectively, with 15 bases between them. CDR3 region: CASSSGLRYDEQYF. The CDR3 DNA reads TGCGCCAGCAGCTCGGGACTCCGATACGACGAGCAGTACTTC.

V gene TRBV4-2 combines with J gene TRBJ2-1; D is uncertain. Germline lookup yields CDR1 LGHNA and CDR2 YNFKEQ. Trimming shortened V by 3 bases and J by 5 bases, and 14 bases separated the two germline ends. The CDR3 extends over 15 amino acids. Here the CDR3 DNA reads TGTGCCAGCAGCCAGGTCGCCGGCGGTAACAATGAGCAGTTCTTC. This sequence encodes CASSQVAGGNNEQFF.

The chain joins TRBV19 to TRBJ1-5; 11 bases line up with TRBD1. V lost 5 bases and J lost 3; bases outside the gene matches: 3. The length of the CDR3 is 15 residues. CDR1 and CDR2 from the germline V gene are LNHDA and SQIVND (reference sequence). Here the CDR3 DNA reads TGTGCCAGTAGTGGGACAGGGGGGACCAATCAGCCCCAGCATTTT. It codes for CASSGTGGTNQPQHF.

This clone appeared once. This chain links TRBV6-1 with TRBJ2-1; D not resolved. The ends were cut back, 5 bases at V and 1 base at J, with 12 bases in the middle. This CDR3 is 15 amino acids long. Germline V gene data show CDR1 as MNHNS and CDR2 as SASEGT. CDR3 DNA: TGTGCCAGCAGTCAAGTCCCCTATTCCTACAATGAGCAGTTCTTC. Its protein is CASSQVPYSYNEQFF.

The chain joins TRBV30 to TRBJ2-1; 8 positions agree with TRBD2. This CDR3 is built from 15 residues. Unmatched junction bases numbered 9, after V lost 0 bases and J lost 8 bases. CDR1 and CDR2 (germline): GTSNPN, SVGIG (reference sequence). Here the CDR3 DNA reads TGTGCCTGGAGTGTACCCATAGCGGGAAGCTATGAGCAGTTCTTC. This sequence encodes CAWSVPIAGSYEQFF.

V and J are TRBV5-6 and TRBJ2-2; D not resolved. V shed 4 bases and J shed 3 bases, with 4 bases lying between them. This CDR3 has 12 amino acids. Per the germline V gene, CDR1 is SGHDT and CDR2 is YYEEEE. CDR3 loop: CASSRYTGELFF. CDR3 coding DNA: TGTGCCAGCAGCCGATACACCGGGGAGCTGTTTTTT.

CDR3 region: CSVVAGTSTQYF. The CDR3 nucleotides are TGCAGCGTTGTGGCAGGAACATCTACGCAGTATTTT. The V and J genes are TRBV29-1 and TRBJ2-3; D call uncertain. CDR3 length: 12 residues. V was pared by 4 bases and J by 8 bases, with 13 bases between. Looked up from germline, CDR1 is SQVTM and CDR2 is ANQGSEA.

The rearrangement joins TRBV19 to TRBJ1-5; weak D call: TRBD1 (6 bases). Germline-derived CDR1 and CDR2 are LNHDA and SQIVND (reference sequence). V lost 5 bases and J 2 bases, leaving 16 bases between the germline ends. This CDR3 is built from 16 residues. CDR3 sequence: CASSLQGGVGNQPQHF. The CDR3 coding sequence is TGTGCCAGTAGTCTACAAGGGGGGGTAGGCAATCAGCCCCAGCATTTT.

The chain recombines TRBV28 with TRBJ1-2; perhaps TRBD1 as D (6 bases). The CDR3 has 17 amino acids. Germline CDR1 and CDR2: MDHEN and SYDVKM. V lost 6 bases, J lost 0 bases, and 20 bases lay in between. The CDR3 here is CASSSGGWGRPNYGYTF. As DNA, the CDR3 is TGTGCCAGCAGCTCCGGGGGCTGGGGCAGGCCTAACTATGGCTACACCTTC.

This sequence joins TRBV6-6 and TRBJ2-7; no clear D gene. CDR1 and CDR2 from the germline V gene are MNHNY and SVGAGI (reference sequence). The V and J ends lost 2 bases and 6 bases respectively, with 2 bases between them. The CDR3 consists of 10 residues. CDR3 amino acids: CASSYPEQYF. The CDR3 DNA is TGTGCCAGCAGTTACCCCGAGCAGTACTTC.

A single count supports this clone. CDR3 DNA sequence: TGCGCCAGCAGCTTGGATACTAGCGGAGTCTACGAGCAGTACTTC. This gives the protein CASSLDTSGVYEQYF. This chain connects TRBV5-1 to TRBJ2-7, with 8 nucleotides matching TRBD2. V trimming: 0 bases; J trimming: 3 bases; junction bases outside the gene matches: 5. Germline CDR1 and CDR2: SGHRS and YFSETQ. This CDR3 spans 15 amino acids.

This rearrangement joins TRBV5-4 to TRBJ1-1; D is perhaps TRBD1 (5 bases). This CDR3 comprises 16 residues. CDR1 is SGHNT, CDR2 YYREEE, per germline (reference sequence). Between the trimmed V and J ends, which lost 4 bases and 3 bases, there was a span of 19 bases. The CDR3 nucleotides read TGTGCCAGCAGCCTGAATATGGGGCCGGCGGACACTGAAGCTTTCTTT. Translated: CASSLNMGPADTEAFF.

The J gene is TRBJ1-3, the V gene TRBV7-8; a possible D gene is TRBD1 (6 bases). The CDR3 has 19 residues. Trimming removed 4 bases from V and 0 bases from J, with 22 bases in between. Germline V gene sequence: CDR1 SGHVS, CDR2 FQNEAQ. This CDR3 reads CASSSPSTGPQSSGNTIYF. In DNA, the CDR3 is TGTGCCAGCAGCTCCCCTTCGACAGGACCGCAGAGCTCTGGAAACACCATATATTTT.

In regard to this clone: The junction departs from the called germline gene at one end, perhaps through a read error. The V gene is TRBV10-3, the J gene TRBJ1-5, with a tentative D call TRBD1 (6 bases). Germline CDR1 is ENHRY and CDR2 is SYGVKD. This CDR3 is built from 14 residues. The CDR3 DNA reads as TGTGCCATTAGTGAGTCAGGGGCCGCTCAGCCCCAGCATTTT. It is translated as CAISESGAAQPQHF.

This chain joins TRBV7-2 and TRBJ1-4; D perhaps matches TRBD1 (5 bases). Trimming removed 1 base from V and 2 bases from J, with 8 bases in between. CDR1 SGHTA and CDR2 FQGNSA come from the germline V gene. The CDR3 spans 15 residues. CDR3 amino acids: CASSLGGYTNEKLFF. In nucleotides, the CDR3 is TGTGCCAGCAGCTTAGGGGGCTATACTAATGAAAAACTGTTTTTT.